This passage covers 18 T cell receptor beta chains from one sample sequenced in a study of cytomegalovirus exposure and HLA in healthy donors. Amplification used 60 Vbeta primers and 13 Jbeta primers. Assay: immunoSEQ multiplex PCR; the TCRdb copy retains only in-frame clones and omits some. Recorded for this sample: 87,000 or so clones. Sequencing was done on a sample of PBMCs. These receptors all come from a man aged 50 to 59 in good health and CMV-seropositive.

The rearrangement joins TRBV2 to TRBJ1-2, with 7 bases that match TRBD1. The germline V gene encodes CDR1 SNHLY and CDR2 FYNNEI. CDR3 length: 14 residues. The trim removed 4 bases at V and 1 base at J, leaving 3 bases unmatched. CDR3 DNA sequence: TGTGCCAGCAGTGGACAGGGAAATAACTATGGCTACACCTTC. Its translation is CASSGQGNNYGYTF.

The gene calls are TRBV4-1 and TRBJ1-2, with D tentatively TRBD1 (6 bases). Germline CDR1 is MGHRA and CDR2 is YSYEKL. The CDR3 has 17 residues. Deletions cut 0 bases from V and 2 bases from J, with 16 bases between. The CDR3 bases are TGCGCCAGCAGCCAAGACCGGGTTCCTGGGGGCAACTATGGCTACACCTTC. It is translated as CASSQDRVPGGNYGYTF.

The J gene is TRBJ2-7, the V gene TRBV6-5; possibly TRBD2 for D (6 bases). Trimming took 6 bases from V and 4 from J, leaving 19 bases between them. In germline, CDR1 is MNHEY, CDR2 SVGAGI. CDR3 length: 15 amino acids. The CDR3 DNA sequence: TGTGCCAGCAGACCTTCTAGCGACTCCTTTTACGAGCAGTACGTC. Its protein is CASRPSSDSFYEQYV.

CDR3 sequence reads: CASSHASGEQFF. CDR3 coding DNA: TGCGCCAGCAGCCATGCTAGCGGAGAGCAGTTCTTC. V is TRBV10-1 and J is TRBJ2-1; 7 bases are a match to TRBD2. Germline CDR1 WNHNN, CDR2 SYGVQD (reference sequence). J gave up 10 bases and V 6 bases, and 6 bases lay outside the gene matches. The CDR3 is 12 residues long.

This chain uses TRBV7-9 with TRBJ1-6; 8 positions agree with TRBD1. The germline V gene has CDR1 SEHNR and CDR2 FQNEAQ (reference sequence). There are 14 residues in the CDR3. Trimming at V came to 5 bases and at J to 7 bases, leaving 4 bases not matched to a gene. The CDR3 sequence: CASSPWTGNSPLHF. CDR3 sequence (DNA): TGTGCCAGCAGCCCTTGGACAGGGAATTCACCCCTCCACTTT.

This chain joins TRBV30 and TRBJ2-7; 9 bases line up with TRBD1. CDR3 length: 15 amino acids. Germline CDR1 reads GTSNPN; CDR2 reads SVGIG (reference sequence). V was clipped by 1 base and J by 5 bases; unmatched bases: 9. CDR3 protein: CAWSAPGTGTHEQYF. As DNA, the CDR3 is TGTGCCTGGAGTGCCCCCGGGACAGGGACCCACGAGCAGTACTTC.

The chain combines TRBV19 with TRBJ1-1, with D possibly matching TRBD1 (6 bases). CDR3 length: 13 amino acids. V was cut by 6 bases and J by 2 bases, with 10 bases left in between. Germline V CDR1 and CDR2: LNHDA, SQIVND (reference sequence). The CDR3 DNA follows: TGTGCCAGTAGGGACAGCTCCAACACTGAAGCTTTCTTT. This translates into CASRDSSNTEAFF.

With respect to this clone: The junction departs from germline at one end; a sequencing error may be responsible. Other nucleotide sequences from this sample produce the same CDR3. This sequence joins TRBV7-7 and TRBJ2-5, with TRBD1 as a possible D gene (6 bases). The CDR3 sequence is 14 residues long. Germline V gene sequence: CDR1 SSHAT, CDR2 FNYEAQ (reference sequence). CDR3 loop: CASSLRARGETQYF. The CDR3 DNA follows: TGTGCTAGCAGCTTGAGGGCCAGGGGTGAGACCCAGTACTTC.

CDR3 in amino acids: CASTPSVGGFYEQYF. For the CDR3, the DNA is TGTGCCAGCACCCCTAGCGTGGGCGGTTTCTACGAGCAGTACTTC. V and J are TRBV28 and TRBJ2-7; D is perhaps TRBD2 (6 bases). Germline V gene sequence: CDR1 MDHEN, CDR2 SYDVKM. This CDR3 has 15 residues. Between the trimmed V and J ends, which lost 7 bases and 3 bases, there was a span of 19 bases.

This chain connects TRBV2 to TRBJ1-2; D is unclear. V was pared by 0 bases and J by 14 bases, with 25 bases between. The CDR3 is 16 residues long. The germline V gene has CDR1 SNHLY and CDR2 FYNNEI. CDR3 nucleotides: TGTGCCAGCAGTGAAGCCCCCCTGGCCTACATAGCCTCTGGGACCTTC. This gives the protein CASSEAPLAYIASGTF.

The chain couples TRBV9 to TRBJ1-3; a possible D gene is TRBD1 (6 bases). Looked up from germline, CDR1 is SGDLS and CDR2 is YYNGEE. The CDR3 is 15 residues long. The germline V and J ends were trimmed by 0 bases and 3 bases, with 10 bases remaining between them. The CDR3 here is CASSVGQADGNTIYF. The CDR3 coding sequence is TGTGCCAGCAGCGTAGGACAGGCGGATGGAAACACCATATATTTT.

A word on this clone: Within the sample, other DNA sequences also encode this same CDR3. The chain uses TRBV7-2 and TRBJ2-1; the match to TRBD2 covers 13 bases. The J segment lost 7 bases and the V segment lost 1 base, leaving 1 base of the junction unmatched. CDR3 size: 15 residues. Germline V lookup: CDR1 SGHTA, CDR2 FQGNSA. The CDR3: CASSLELAGGNEQFF. The CDR3 coding sequence is TGTGCCAGCAGCTTAGAACTAGCGGGAGGGAATGAGCAGTTCTTC.

The rearrangement links TRBV9 to TRBJ1-3; perhaps TRBD1 as D (5 bases). V gave up 0 bases and J gave up 1 base, with 5 bases separating them. The CDR3 totals 14 residues. The germline V gene has CDR1 SGDLS and CDR2 YYNGEE. For the CDR3, the DNA is TGTGCCAGCAGCGTAGGGACATCTGGAAACACCATATATTTT. As protein: CASSVGTSGNTIYF.

The chain couples TRBV6-5 to TRBJ2-7; D might be TRBD1 (6 bases). The CDR3 covers 14 residues. Trimming stripped 0 bases from V and 4 bases from J, with 10 bases between. Germline loops: CDR1 MNHEY, CDR2 SVGAGI. The CDR3 loop is CASSYSGTRYEQYF. The CDR3 DNA is TGTGCCAGCAGTTACTCTGGGACACGTTACGAGCAGTACTTC.

The chain uses TRBV15 and TRBJ2-5; no clear D gene. Looked up from germline, CDR1 is LNHNV and CDR2 is YYDKDF (reference sequence). Trimming took off 0 bases at V and 4 bases at J, with 6 bases between the two ends. The CDR3 length is 13 residues. The CDR3 region is CATSRDRGETQYF. The CDR3 DNA follows: TGTGCCACCAGCAGAGATCGAGGAGAGACCCAGTACTTC.

The rearrangement links TRBV30 to TRBJ2-7; D perhaps matches TRBD2 (5 bases). This CDR3 has 12 amino acids. V lost 0 bases to trimming and J lost 4 bases, with 7 bases between them. The germline CDR1 and CDR2 sequences are GTSNPN and SVGIG (reference sequence). CDR3 in amino acids: CAWSVGSYEQYF. For the CDR3, the DNA is TGTGCCTGGAGTGTAGGGAGTTACGAGCAGTACTTC. Full variable domain (remainder filled in from reference TRBV30 and TRBJ2-7): SQTIHQWPATLVQPVGSPLSLECTVEGTSNPNLYWYRQAAGRGLQLLFYSVGIGQISSEVPQNLSASRPQDRQFILSSKKLLLSDSGFYLCAWSVGSYEQYFGPGTRLTVT.

V usage is TRBV18 and J usage is TRBJ2-6, with TRBD1 matching over 7 bases. The CDR3 covers 17 residues. The germline V gene has CDR1 KGHSH and CDR2 LQKENI. V was clipped by 3 bases and J by 2 bases; unmatched bases: 7. CDR3 sequence reads: CASSPTGQRAGANVLTF. The CDR3 DNA reads TGTGCCAGCTCACCCACGGGACAGCGCGCTGGGGCCAACGTCCTGACTTTC. The variable domain in full, completed from reference TRBV18 and TRBJ2-6, reads NAGVMQNPRHLVRRRGQEARLRCSPMKGHSHVYWYRQLPEEGLKFMVYLQKENIIDESGMPKERFSAEFPKEGPSILRIQQVVRGDSAAYFCASSPTGQRAGANVLTFGAGSRLTVL.

V usage is TRBV2 and J usage is TRBJ2-1, with a weak D call TRBD1 (5 bases). Germline V gives CDR1 SNHLY, CDR2 FYNNEI. The CDR3 sequence is 13 residues long. V gave up 5 bases and J gave up 6 bases, with 11 bases separating them. The CDR3 sequence: CASSLQVFNEQFF. The CDR3 DNA reads as TGTGCCAGCAGTCTACAGGTTTTCAATGAGCAGTTCTTC.